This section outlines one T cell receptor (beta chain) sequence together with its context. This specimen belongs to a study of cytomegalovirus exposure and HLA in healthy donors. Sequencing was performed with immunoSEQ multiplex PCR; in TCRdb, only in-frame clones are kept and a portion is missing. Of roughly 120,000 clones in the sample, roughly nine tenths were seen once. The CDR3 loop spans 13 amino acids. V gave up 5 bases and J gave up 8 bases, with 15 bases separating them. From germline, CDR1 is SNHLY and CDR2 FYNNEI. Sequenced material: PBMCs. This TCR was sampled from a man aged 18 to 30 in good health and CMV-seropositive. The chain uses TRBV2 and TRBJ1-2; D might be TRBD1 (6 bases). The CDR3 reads CASSFTQGRGYTF. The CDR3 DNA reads TGTGCCAGCAGTTTCACACAGGGTAGGGGCTACACCTTC.